The 10 T cell receptor beta chains reported below all come from one sample, sequenced in a study of CD8 T cells in Susac syndrome. The RNA, about 0.5 to 1 ug, was put through reverse transcription using random hexamers. MiXCR, run by TCRdb on the immunoSEQ multiplex PCR reads, gives a single entry per CDR3 protein. The table shows more than 100,000 distinct CDR3 sequences, with roughly 94% occurring only once. The sample taken for sequencing was CD8+ T cells from PBMCs. Source of these receptors: a human donor with Susac syndrome.

This chain connects TRBV29-1 to TRBJ1-2, with 9 bases lining up with TRBD1. V dropped 6 bases and J dropped 0; count of bases not matched to a gene: 8. CDR1 and CDR2 (germline): SQVTM, ANQGSEA. The CDR3 extends over 15 amino acids. The CDR3 spells CSVSGTGLTNYGYTF. In nucleotides, the CDR3 is TGCAGCGTGTCCGGGACAGGGCTTACTAACTATGGCTACACCTTC.

The chain employs TRBV7-9 and TRBJ1-2; D gene ambiguous. CDR3 length equals 16 residues. With 3 bases removed from V and 8 bases from J, the gap between germline ends came to 22 bases. Per germline, CDR1 SEHNR and CDR2 FQNEAQ (reference sequence). This chain's CDR3 is CASSLSTNEYSKGYTF. CDR3 sequence (DNA): TGTGCCAGCAGCTTGTCCACTAACGAGTACTCCAAAGGCTACACCTTC.

The V and J genes are TRBV29-1 and TRBJ1-1; D not certain. The CDR3 consists of 13 residues. V was shortened by 5 bases and J by 5 bases, with 15 bases between the two germline ends. Germline V gene data show CDR1 as SQVTM and CDR2 as ANQGSEA. CDR3 sequence (DNA): TGCAGCGTTCCGCACGGTGGGAATACTGAAGCTTTCTTT. It specifies CSVPHGGNTEAFF.

The rearrangement links TRBV13 to TRBJ2-7, with D possibly TRBD2 on 5 matching bases. This CDR3 spans 15 amino acids. V lost 7 bases and J lost 1, with 17 bases in between. Germline V lookup: CDR1 PRHDT, CDR2 FYEKMQ (reference sequence). CDR3 bases: TGTGCCAGCACGGCCTCGGGGAAGGGATCCTACGAGCAGTACTTC. Its protein product is CASTASGKGSYEQYF.

This chain links TRBV7-9 with TRBJ1-1; D gene unclear. Germline V gene sequence: CDR1 SEHNR, CDR2 FQNEAQ (reference sequence). Trimming removed 2 bases from V and 0 bases from J, with 7 bases in between. The CDR3 is made up of 14 amino acids. CDR3: CASSLLHLNTEAFF. CDR3 nucleotides: TGTGCCAGCAGCTTATTGCATCTGAACACTGAAGCTTTCTTT.

The chain links TRBV14 to TRBJ1-2, with a possible D match to TRBD1 (5 bases). From germline, CDR1 is SGHDN and CDR2 FVKESK. The V gene lost 2 bases and the J gene lost 3 bases, with 7 bases spanning the gap. The CDR3 covers 13 residues. In nucleotides, the CDR3 is TGTGCCAGCAGCCAATTGACAGACTATGGCTACACCTTC. The encoded protein is CASSQLTDYGYTF.

J is TRBJ2-1 and V is TRBV15, with 8 bases fitting TRBD1. Trimming cost V 2 bases and J 6 bases; bases outside gene matches: 9. CDR3 length: 16 amino acids. Looked up from germline, CDR1 is LNHNV and CDR2 is YYDKDF (reference sequence). CDR3 bases: TGTGCCACCAGCAGAAGTCGGACAGGGTCTGGCAATGAGCAGTTCTTC. Its translation is CATSRSRTGSGNEQFF.

The chain employs TRBV27 and TRBJ1-2; 10 nucleotides match TRBD1. The CDR3 sequence is 15 residues long. CDR1 MNHEY and CDR2 SMNVEV come from the germline V gene (reference sequence). V lost 2 bases to trimming and J lost 6 bases; unmatched junction nucleotides: 6. CDR3 DNA: TGTGCCAGCAGTTTAATTGCGGGGACAGGGGATGGCTACACCTTC. Protein: CASSLIAGTGDGYTF.

The V and J genes are TRBV20-1 and TRBJ2-7; TRBD1 aligns across 9 bases. The V gene end was trimmed by 5 bases and the J gene end by 1 base; junction bases not matched to a gene: 3. Germline values: CDR1 DFQATT, CDR2 SNEGSKA (reference sequence). The CDR3 is made up of 13 amino acids. The CDR3 coding sequence is TGCAGTGCTTGGACAGGGGAATCCTACGAGCAGTACTTC. Amino acids: CSAWTGESYEQYF.

The rearrangement links TRBV7-2 to TRBJ2-7; D is tentatively TRBD1 or TRBD2 (5 bases each). Germline V gene lookup returns CDR1 SGHTA and CDR2 FQGNSA. The CDR3 has 14 residues. The V and J ends lost 6 bases and 2 bases respectively, with 14 bases between them. The CDR3 spells CASSPRDATYEQYF. The CDR3, as DNA: TGTGCCAGCAGTCCCCGGGACGCAACCTACGAGCAGTACTTC. The variable domain in full, with the rest retrieved from reference TRBV7-2 and TRBJ2-7, is GAGVSQSPSNKVTEKGKDVELRCDPISGHTALYWYRQSLGQGLEFLIYFQGNSAPDKSGLPSDRFSAERTGGSVSTLTIQRTQQEDSAVYLCASSPRDATYEQYFGPGTRLTVT.